Below, 29 T cell receptor beta chains from the same sample are listed, as sequenced in a study of cytomegalovirus exposure and HLA in healthy donors. Vbeta (60) and Jbeta (13) primers were used in the PCR. TCRdb's copy holds only in-frame clones and misses some; the assay was immunoSEQ multiplex PCR. The sample lists approximately 160,000 clones, around 80% seen once, with 13% in the top ten. The sequencing input was PBMCs. These receptors were obtained from a woman aged 50 to 60 in good health and CMV-seropositive.

The CDR3 region has the DNA TGCAGTGCTCGACAGACGAATGAGCAGTTCTTC. Its translation is CSARQTNEQFF. This chain links TRBV20-1 with TRBJ2-1; D may be TRBD1 (5 bases). V was shortened by 5 bases and J by 7 bases, with 9 bases between the two germline ends. The CDR3 runs to 11 residues. Germline V gene lookup returns CDR1 DFQATT and CDR2 SNEGSKA (reference sequence).

The J gene is TRBJ2-3, the V gene TRBV2; TRBD2 matches 7 bases. V lost 7 bases, J lost 7 bases, and 17 bases stayed unmatched. The CDR3 sequence is 16 residues long. CDR1 is SNHLY and CDR2 is FYNNEI in the germline V gene. CDR3 in DNA: TGTGCCAGCACCCCGCGGATGGAAAGCGGGGCGAATACGCAGTATTTT. Amino acid sequence: CASTPRMESGANTQYF. Using reference TRBV2 and TRBJ2-3 for the parts outside the CDR3, the full variable domain is EPEVTQTPSHQVTQMGQEVILRCVPISNHLYFYWYRQILGQKVEFLVSFYNNEISEKSEIFDDQFSVERPDGSNFTLKIRSTKLEDSAMYFCASTPRMESGANTQYFGPGTRLTVL.

This chain joins TRBV6-4 and TRBJ1-2; D perhaps matches TRBD1 (6 bases). The germline CDR1 and CDR2 sequences are MRHNA and SNTAGT. This CDR3 contains 14 residues. Trimming shortened V by 4 bases and J by 5 bases, and 14 bases separated the two germline ends. Here the CDR3 DNA reads TGTGCCAGCAGTGGCTTTGGGACACGTTATGGCTACACCTTC. Protein product: CASSGFGTRYGYTF.

The chain links TRBV9 to TRBJ2-1; the D is unclear. The V gene lost 3 bases and the J gene lost 4 bases, with 8 bases spanning the gap. The CDR3 runs 13 residues. CDR1 is SGDLS and CDR2 is YYNGEE in the germline V gene. CDR3 nucleotides: TGTGCCAGCAGCGGAACAGTGTACAATGAGCAGTTCTTC. Its translation: CASSGTVYNEQFF.

The rearrangement joins TRBV4-2 to TRBJ2-3; 13 nucleotides agree with TRBD2. The V gene end was trimmed by 6 bases and the J gene end by 1 base; junction bases not matched to a gene: 4. This CDR3 comprises 16 residues. Germline V gives CDR1 LGHNA, CDR2 YNFKEQ. The CDR3 DNA follows: TGTGCCAGCAGTCGACTAGCGGGGGGTCGCACAGATACGCAGTATTTT. Residues: CASSRLAGGRTDTQYF.

This chain connects TRBV29-1 to TRBJ2-5; D is perhaps TRBD1 (6 bases). The last part of the DNA fits TRBJ2-7 better; the J call may be wrong. CDR1 is SQVTM and CDR2 is ANQGSEA in the germline V gene. The CDR3 contains 10 residues. The chain's CDR3 is CSVGGGEQYF. The CDR3 nucleotides are TGCAGCGTTGGAGGGGGCGAGCAGTACTTC.

This clone was recorded a few times. Other DNA sequences in the sample encode the same CDR3. This chain connects TRBV19 to TRBJ1-4, with D unresolved. This CDR3 comprises 12 residues. Per the germline V gene, CDR1 is LNHDA and CDR2 is SQIVND (reference sequence). V was cut by 3 bases and J by 10 bases, with 9 bases left in between. This CDR3 is CASSMEGGKLFF. The CDR3 DNA sequence: TGTGCCAGTAGTATGGAGGGAGGAAAACTGTTTTTT. The variable domain in full, with the rest retrieved from reference TRBV19 and TRBJ1-4, is DGGITQSPKYLFRKEGQNVTLSCEQNLNHDAMYWYRQDPGQGLRLIYYSQIVNDFQKGDIAEGYSVSREKKESFPLTVTSAQKNPTAFYLCASSMEGGKLFFGSGTQLSVL.

This chain links TRBV27 with TRBJ1-3; 7 nucleotides agree with TRBD1. CDR1 MNHEY and CDR2 SMNVEV come from the germline V gene (reference sequence). The CDR3 is made up of 15 amino acids. J lost 0 bases, V lost 5 bases, and 4 bases had no gene match. DNA for the CDR3: TGTGCCAGCAGTCAAGGGGGCCTCTCTGGAAACACCATATATTTT. This codes for CASSQGGLSGNTIYF.

The chain carries TRBV18 and TRBJ2-7, with 12 positions matching TRBD2. V dropped 4 bases and J dropped 0; count of bases not matched to a gene: 10. The germline V gene has CDR1 KGHSH and CDR2 LQKENI. The CDR3 is 18 amino acids. The CDR3 sequence is CASSLSRTSGTSSYEQYF. The CDR3 DNA reads TGTGCCAGCTCACTTTCTCGGACTAGCGGGACGAGCTCCTACGAGCAGTACTTC.

The V and J genes are TRBV5-1 and TRBJ1-5; D call uncertain. With 0 bases removed from V and 2 bases from J, the gap between germline ends came to 12 bases. Germline V gene lookup returns CDR1 SGHRS and CDR2 YFSETQ. This CDR3 comprises 16 residues. The CDR3 sequence is CASSLDSPAGNQPQHF. For the CDR3, the DNA is TGCGCCAGCAGCTTGGATTCCCCCGCGGGCAATCAGCCCCAGCATTTT.

This rearrangement joins TRBV9 to TRBJ1-2, with D uncertain. The germline gives CDR1 SGDLS, CDR2 YYNGEE. Trimming pared 0 bases from V and 2 bases from J, leaving 8 bases between. CDR3 size: 14 residues. The CDR3 region is CASSVEGANYGYTF. For the CDR3, the DNA is TGTGCCAGCAGCGTAGAAGGAGCCAACTATGGCTACACCTTC.

This chain uses TRBV4-1 with TRBJ2-3, with a weak D call TRBD1 (6 bases). From germline, CDR1 is MGHRA and CDR2 YSYEKL. Trimming removed 1 base from V and 1 base from J, with 9 bases in between. The CDR3 totals 15 residues. Written as DNA, the CDR3 is TGCGCCAGCAGCCAAGTGGGGGCCCGCACAGATACGCAGTATTTT. Amino acid sequence: CASSQVGARTDTQYF.

The chain uses TRBV21-1 and TRBJ1-2. TRBV21-1 is assigned pseudogene status. The CDR3 is made up of 14 amino acids. In nucleotides, the CDR3 is TGTGCCAGCAGCAAAGTTATAGCCACGGGAGGCTACACCTTC. Encoded protein: CASSKVIATGGYTF.

J is TRBJ1-1 and V is TRBV27; 8 nucleotides line up with TRBD1. Germline V lookup: CDR1 MNHEY, CDR2 SMNVEV (reference sequence). This CDR3 region has 13 residues. Trimming took 6 bases from V and 4 from J; bases not matched to a gene: 4. The DNA for the CDR3 is TGTGCCAGCAGAACAGGGGGGGTCACTGAAGCTTTCTTT. It is translated as CASRTGGVTEAFF.

The V call is TRBV5-4, the J call TRBJ2-5; 7 nucleotides match TRBD1. V dropped 4 bases and J dropped 2; count of bases not matched to a gene: 2. The CDR3 has 13 residues. Germline V CDR1 and CDR2: SGHNT, YYREEE (reference sequence). The CDR3 bases are TGTGCCAGCAGCGGGACAGAACAAGAGACCCAGTACTTC. This gives the protein CASSGTEQETQYF.

Turning to this clone: This sample also contains other DNA sequences that code for the same CDR3. The gene calls are TRBV2 and TRBJ1-2; D gene unclear. The CDR3 spans 13 residues. V lost 3 bases to trimming and J lost 4 bases, with 9 bases between them. Per the germline V gene, CDR1 is SNHLY and CDR2 is FYNNEI. The CDR3 reads CASSESGSYGYTF. In DNA, the CDR3 is TGTGCCAGCAGTGAGTCCGGGTCCTATGGCTACACCTTC.

This clone was counted a single time. CDR3 loop: CASSSTGGYGYTF. The CDR3 DNA sequence: TGTGCCAGCAGTTCTACAGGGGGGTATGGCTACACCTTC. The V gene is TRBV5-5, the J gene TRBJ1-2, with 8 bases identical to TRBD1. There are 13 residues in the CDR3. Germline loops: CDR1 SGHKS, CDR2 YYEKEE (reference sequence). Losses at the gene ends were 5 bases for V and 5 bases for J; bases not matched to a gene: 5.

Concerning this clone: One junction end does not reproduce the germline sequence, and a read error may be involved. The V gene is TRBV7-7, the J gene TRBJ2-7; 9 bases fit TRBD1. The CDR3 is 13 residues long. Per the germline V gene, CDR1 is SSHAT and CDR2 is FNYEAQ (reference sequence). The CDR3 is CASSRDRVSEQYF. The CDR3 coding sequence is TGTGCTAGCAGCCGGGACAGGGTGAGCGAGCAGTACTTC.

CDR3 sequence: CASSATGSTTNYGYTF. As DNA, the CDR3 is TGTGCCAGCAGTGCGACAGGGTCTACTACTAACTATGGCTACACCTTC. The rearrangement links TRBV2 to TRBJ1-2; 7 bases map to TRBD1. CDR3 length: 16 amino acids. J lost 0 bases, V lost 4 bases, and 8 bases had no gene match. The germline gives CDR1 SNHLY, CDR2 FYNNEI.

This chain links TRBV6-1 with TRBJ1-1, with a possible D match to TRBD1 (6 bases). This CDR3 region has 11 residues. The germline CDR1 and CDR2 sequences are MNHNS and SASEGT. V was cut by 11 bases and J by 5 bases, with 12 bases left in between. Here the CDR3 DNA reads TGTGCCGGGAAGGGGGGGACTGAAGCTTTCTTT. Translated, it gives CAGKGGTEAFF.

This clone was seen just once. The chain uses TRBV4-1 and TRBJ2-5, with 12 bases fitting TRBD2. CDR1 is MGHRA, CDR2 YSYEKL, per germline. With 5 bases clipped from V and 2 bases from J, the junction kept 12 bases outside the gene matches. This CDR3 spans 18 amino acids. As DNA, the CDR3 is TGCGCCAGCAGCACACCTTCGGGACTAGCGGGCGAGCAAGAGACCCAGTACTTC. It is translated as CASSTPSGLAGEQETQYF.

This clone was picked up a small number of times. V usage is TRBV6-5 and J usage is TRBJ2-3; 10 nucleotides line up with TRBD2. The CDR3 runs to 16 residues. Trimming cost V 3 bases and J 2 bases; bases outside gene matches: 5. Germline V lookup: CDR1 MNHEY, CDR2 SVGAGI. CDR3 sequence reads: CASSYWTSGTTDTQYF. For the CDR3, the DNA is TGTGCCAGCAGTTATTGGACTAGCGGCACCACAGATACGCAGTATTTT.

The rearrangement joins TRBV25-1 to TRBJ1-3; D is possibly TRBD1 (6 bases). Trimming shortened V by 4 bases and J by 0 bases, and 10 bases separated the two germline ends. There are 15 residues in the CDR3. Germline V gives CDR1 MGHDK, CDR2 SYGVNS. CDR3: CASSGGQSSGNTIYF. CDR3 coding DNA: TGTGCCAGCAGTGGCGGACAGTCCTCTGGAAACACCATATATTTT.

This clone was recorded only once. V and J are TRBV4-1 and TRBJ1-6, with D perhaps matching TRBD1 (5 bases). The V gene lost 2 bases and the J gene lost 0 bases, with 11 bases spanning the gap. The CDR3 runs to 17 residues. CDR1 and CDR2 (germline): MGHRA, YSYEKL. The CDR3 spells CASSQPRRGSYNSPLHF. The DNA of the CDR3 is TGCGCCAGCAGCCAACCTAGGAGGGGCTCCTATAATTCACCCCTCCACTTT.

The chain recombines TRBV4-1 with TRBJ2-2, with a tentative D call TRBD1 (6 bases). The CDR3 contains 17 residues. V was pared by 0 bases and J by 6 bases, with 17 bases between. Per germline, CDR1 MGHRA and CDR2 YSYEKL. DNA for the CDR3: TGCGCCAGCAGCCAAGATCGAATGGGGGCCGGGGCCGGGGAGCTGTTTTTT. It translates to CASSQDRMGAGAGELFF.

The CDR3 protein is CASRRDSGNTIYF. Here the CDR3 DNA reads TGTGCCAGCCGCCGGGACAGCGGAAACACCATATATTTT. This rearrangement joins TRBV18 to TRBJ1-3; 7 bases are a match to TRBD1. Trimming cost V 8 bases and J 4 bases; bases outside gene matches: 5. In germline, CDR1 is KGHSH, CDR2 LQKENI. CDR3 length: 13 amino acids.

This CDR3 is CASSQGAGEAFF. DNA of the CDR3: TGTGCCAGCAGTCAGGGGGCAGGTGAAGCTTTCTTT. The chain couples TRBV7-9 to TRBJ1-1; the match to TRBD1 covers 8 bases. CDR3 size: 12 residues. The germline CDR1 and CDR2 sequences are SEHNR and FQNEAQ (reference sequence). V was clipped by 6 bases and J by 7 bases; unmatched bases: 4. Drawing the rest from reference TRBV7-9 and TRBJ1-1, the complete variable domain is DTGVSQNPRHKITKRGQNVTFRCDPISEHNRLYWYRQTLGQGPEFLTYFQNEAQLEKSRLLSDRFSAERPKGSFSTLEIQRTEQGDSAMYLCASSQGAGEAFFGQGTRLTVV.

The chain combines TRBV5-1 with TRBJ2-7; weak D call: TRBD1 (6 bases). Germline CDR1 SGHRS, CDR2 YFSETQ. Trimming shortened V by 0 bases and J by 2 bases, and 9 bases separated the two germline ends. The CDR3 sequence is 14 residues long. The CDR3 is CASSLAGTPYEQYF. In nucleotides, the CDR3 is TGCGCCAGCAGCTTGGCCGGGACACCCTACGAGCAGTACTTC.

The chain combines TRBV14 with TRBJ2-7, with TRBD1 matching 7 bases. Germline loops: CDR1 SGHDN, CDR2 FVKESK. V trimming: 4 bases; J trimming: 2 bases; junction bases outside the gene matches: 5. This CDR3 comprises 14 residues. This chain's CDR3 is CASSRQGATYEQYF. The CDR3 bases are TGTGCCAGCAGCCGACAGGGAGCTACCTACGAGCAGTACTTC.